One T cell receptor beta chain is described in this entry. This record belongs to a study of blood T cell repertoires in COVID-19. At the level of the study: The analysed material was cDNA or gDNA that came from T cells, B-cell-depleted T cells, or PBMCs.

V was clipped by 6 bases and J by 5 bases, with 7 bases between them. The CDR3 contains 12 residues. The germline V gene encodes CDR1 MGHDK and CDR2 SYGVNS. How the authors handled the data: The assay estimated nucleated cells by amplifying reference gene primers. The data were produced by immunoSEQ multiplex PCR, yet TCRdb's version contains in-frame clones alone and is incomplete. That table furnishes V, J and clone size, whereas the DNA furnished D and trimming. Among 130,000 to 150,000 clones, around nine tenths were seen once, and the ten largest hold roughly 4%. Material for sequencing was peripheral blood. The TCR sequence derives from a woman aged 40 to 50 with acute or convalescent COVID-19. The rearrangement joins TRBV25-1 to TRBJ1-4, with D possibly being TRBD1 (6 bases). In DNA, the CDR3 is TGTGCCAGCAGACAGGGAAATGAAAAACTGTTTTTT. Encoded protein: CASRQGNEKLFF.